The 17 T cell receptor beta chains listed next were all sequenced from one sample in a study of cytomegalovirus exposure and HLA in healthy donors. PCR was performed using 60 Vbeta and 13 Jbeta primers. Sequenced by immunoSEQ multiplex PCR; TCRdb stores in-frame clones only, minus some. The repertoire holds about 200,000 clones, with about 80% as singletons. Sequencing input: PBMCs. These receptors were taken from a woman aged 30 to 39 in good health and CMV-seronegative.

The chain carries TRBV2 and TRBJ2-1; D not resolved. The CDR3 contains 14 residues. Germline assignment: CDR1 SNHLY and CDR2 FYNNEI. V dropped 5 bases and J dropped 7 bases, with 15 bases sitting between them. The CDR3 DNA reads as TGTGCCAGCAGTAACCTTAGGAGTCCGAATGAGCAGTTCTTC. This encodes CASSNLRSPNEQFF.

The chain has TRBV7-8 and TRBJ2-3, with 7 bases that match TRBD2. The CDR3 runs 12 residues. Losses at the gene ends were 3 bases for V and 10 bases for J; bases not matched to a gene: 4. Germline CDR1 is SGHVS and CDR2 is FQNEAQ. The CDR3 DNA sequence: TGTGCCAGCAGCTTGGCGGGGAGGGCGCAGTATTTT. Translation: CASSLAGRAQYF.

With regard to this clone: At one end, the junction sequence differs from germline, possibly due to a read error. The V call is TRBV29-1, the J call TRBJ1-1; unclear D gene. This CDR3 contains 11 residues. Per the germline V gene, CDR1 is SQVTM and CDR2 is ANQGSEA. This CDR3 is CSVSPGYTPGF. Written as DNA, the CDR3 is TGCAGCGTTTCCCCCGGGTACACCCCGGGCTTT.

The chain employs TRBV6-5 and TRBJ1-4, with 7 bases aligning to TRBD1. Germline values: CDR1 MNHEY, CDR2 SVGAGI. J lost 8 bases, V lost 0 bases, and 9 bases had no gene match. This CDR3 region has 16 residues. For the CDR3, the DNA is TGTGCCAGCAGTTACTCGAGGAGGACAGGTGGGGAAAAACTGTTTTTT. Translating it yields CASSYSRRTGGEKLFF.

This rearrangement joins TRBV5-1 to TRBJ2-1, with 10 bases fitting TRBD2. Trimming took 2 bases from V and 15 from J; bases not matched to a gene: 11. Germline V gene lookup returns CDR1 SGHRS and CDR2 YFSETQ. The CDR3 has 14 amino acids. CDR3 nucleotides: TGCGCCAGCAGCTTATCTAGCGGGGGCACGGGAGGGTTCTTC. It codes for CASSLSSGGTGGFF.

The chain uses TRBV25-1 and TRBJ2-7, with 7 positions matching TRBD1. J was trimmed by 0 bases and V by 6 bases; bases with no gene match: 8. Per the germline V gene, CDR1 is MGHDK and CDR2 is SYGVNS. The length of the CDR3 is 15 residues. CDR3 sequence (DNA): TGTGCCAGCAGGACAGACAGGGCAAGCTCCTACGAGCAGTACTTC. Its protein is CASRTDRASSYEQYF.

The chain links TRBV6-1 to TRBJ1-6; D possibly corresponds to TRBD1 (6 bases). CDR3 length: 14 amino acids. In germline, CDR1 is MNHNS, CDR2 SASEGT. The V and J ends lost 4 bases and 7 bases respectively, with 11 bases between them. In nucleotides, the CDR3 is TGTGCCAGCAGTGTTACTACAGGGAATTCACCCCTCCACTTT. Protein: CASSVTTGNSPLHF.

The V call is TRBV6-1, the J call TRBJ1-2; a weak D match, TRBD1 (5 bases). The V gene's germline CDR1 is MNHNS and CDR2 SASEGT. Trimming removed 2 bases from V and 8 bases from J, with 15 bases in between. This CDR3 is 14 amino acids long. DNA for the CDR3: TGTGCCAGCAGTGAAAAGGGCAGGGTGGGCGGCTACACCTTC. This translates into CASSEKGRVGGYTF.

The rearrangement joins TRBV4-2 to TRBJ1-4, with 10 positions matching TRBD1. Germline loops: CDR1 LGHNA, CDR2 YNFKEQ. Germline trimming cut 1 base from V and 6 bases from J; bases unmatched to any gene: 8. CDR3 length: 17 residues. The CDR3 reads CASSQGGVGTGDEKLFF. The CDR3 DNA reads TGTGCCAGCAGCCAAGGGGGGGTCGGGACAGGGGATGAAAAACTGTTTTTT.

This clone came up once. This rearrangement joins TRBV28 to TRBJ1-2, with D hard to call. V lost 2 bases and J lost 0, with 10 bases in between. Germline lookup yields CDR1 MDHEN and CDR2 SYDVKM. The CDR3 totals 15 residues. CDR3 sequence (DNA): TGTGCCAGCAGTTTAGTGGCTCCCTCTAACTATGGCTACACCTTC. Encoded protein: CASSLVAPSNYGYTF.

The chain combines TRBV6-5 with TRBJ1-1; D is uncertain. CDR3 length equals 12 residues. Germline V CDR1 and CDR2: MNHEY, SVGAGI. V shed 11 bases and J shed 0 bases, with 10 bases lying between them. The CDR3 here is CAAGLMNTEAFF. The CDR3 DNA is TGTGCCGCAGGATTAATGAACACTGAAGCTTTCTTT.

The chain is built from TRBV29-1 and TRBJ2-7; D possibly corresponds to TRBD2 (7 bases). CDR3 length: 13 amino acids. The V gene's germline CDR1 is SQVTM and CDR2 ANQGSEA. Between the trimmed V and J ends, which lost 7 bases and 2 bases, there was a span of 15 bases. CDR3 amino acids: CSAREGGAYEQYF. Here the CDR3 DNA reads TGCAGCGCCCGAGAAGGGGGGGCCTACGAGCAGTACTTC.

This chain connects TRBV2 to TRBJ2-5, with 7 bases matching TRBD2. V shed 2 bases, J shed 5 bases, and the junction held 5 bases outside the gene matches. CDR1 and CDR2 from the germline V gene are SNHLY and FYNNEI. This CDR3 has 14 residues. In nucleotides, the CDR3 is TGTGCCAGCAGTGAACGGGGGAGGGTTGAGACCCAGTACTTC. Translating it yields CASSERGRVETQYF.

The V call is TRBV10-3, the J call TRBJ1-2, with TRBD1 matching 8 bases. The germline CDR1 and CDR2 sequences are ENHRY and SYGVKD. CDR3 length equals 16 residues. The J segment lost 6 bases and the V segment lost 0 bases, leaving 9 bases of the junction unmatched. The CDR3 loop reads CAISESRGNRGDGYTF. DNA for the CDR3: TGTGCCATCAGTGAGTCGAGAGGTAACAGGGGGGATGGCTACACCTTC.

The gene calls are TRBV21-1 and TRBJ2-5; the table's D gene call, TRBD1, was not cross checked with the DNA. TRBV21-1 is marked as a pseudogene. This CDR3 has 15 residues. CDR3 in DNA: TGTGCCAGCAGTCCGGGACAGAGAATCCAAGAGACCCAGTACTTC. Encoded protein: CASSPGQRIQETQYF.

The rearrangement links TRBV18 to TRBJ1-1; D is possibly TRBD1 (5 bases). Trimming took off 1 base at V and 6 bases at J, with 9 bases between the two ends. CDR3 size: 13 residues. Germline lookup yields CDR1 KGHSH and CDR2 LQKENI. As DNA, the CDR3 is TGTGCCAGCTCACCACAGGGGTTAGCTGAAGCTTTCTTT. This gives the protein CASSPQGLAEAFF.

This clone was counted a few times. The V gene is TRBV5-4, the J gene TRBJ2-1; maybe TRBD2 (5 bases). This CDR3 has 16 residues. V was clipped by 4 bases and J by 0 bases, with 14 bases between them. Germline V gives CDR1 SGHNT, CDR2 YYREEE (reference sequence). The CDR3 nucleotides are TGTGCCAGCAGCACGAGAGTGGGGAGCTCCTACAATGAGCAGTTCTTC. This encodes CASSTRVGSSYNEQFF.